Below, one T cell receptor (beta chain) is given with its context. Its antigen is unknown. The library was obtained by the immunoSEQ multiplex PCR assay. The multiplex PCR relied on a mix of 60 forward primers for TCR Vbeta segments and 13 reverse primers for TCR Jbeta segments. The CDR3 region of rearranged TCR beta genes was amplified from genomic DNA by a multiplex PCR assay. On the Illumina HiSeq System, the amplified TCR beta libraries were sequenced as 87-base-pair reads. The study's processing was this. A later analysis tallied some 79 million unique TCR beta chains across the 666 repertoires, and approximately 9.9 million of those chains were shared by two or more donors. Raw reads were error-corrected and collapsed into unique sequences by a nearest-neighbor algorithm in which closely related sequences were merged to remove PCR and sequencing errors. CDR3 sequences were aligned to IMGT reference sequences to assign V, D and J gene segments. For a sequence to be retained, at least a six-nucleotide match to both a V gene segment and a J gene segment was required. Rearrangements were called productive when the CDR3 lacked stop codons and stayed in frame with V and J; all others were non-productive. CDR3 was defined by IMGT convention, running from the second conserved V-encoded cysteine to the conserved J-encoded phenylalanine. The earlier analysis of some 600 of the donors excluded sequences that lacked an unambiguous match to a single V gene segment. An earlier analysis of about 600 of the donors called V segments functional above 56.7% productive rearrangements and segregating when the between-donor standard deviation exceeded 5%. To diagnose cytomegalovirus status from the catalog of TCR beta chain sequences, a statistical classification framework was built. In a later analysis, V and J genes were assigned by comparing TCR nucleotide sequences against IMGT/GENE-DB human TR gene sequences. A later analysis assigned CDR3 sequences and most-parsimonious VDJ recombination scenarios with the TCRdist pipeline. A later analysis defined each TCR beta chain by its CDR3 amino acid sequence plus V-gene family, and excluded reads lacking a unique V-gene family. In a later analysis, approximately 640 highly shared, low-generation-probability nucleotide sequences were removed to address suspected cross-contamination and a sequencing artifact. A later analysis calculated a clonal expansion index for each public chain from normalized within-repertoire ranks of inferred template counts. In a later analysis, generation probabilities were computed with a VDJ recombination model fitted to out-of-frame rearrangements, and the resulting probabilities were checked against IGoR. In a later analysis, hypergeometric tests were used to score TCR-TCR, TCR-HLA and TCR-CMV co-occurrence, with a repertoire-size bias correction applied to TCR pairs. False discovery rates were estimated in a later analysis by permuting HLA or CMV assignments 20 times. A later analysis grouped co-occurring TCRs with DBSCAN, adding TCRdist sequence similarity when clustering within HLA-allele-positive subsets. Repertoires with fewer than 30,000 or more than 120,000 public chains were left out of co-occurrence clustering, as were five repertoires with anomalous nucleotide sharing. Drawn from immuneACCESS, this table holds only the in-frame rearrangements with V and J called that TCRdb kept. Clones are partly lost; checked studies trace under half to an unresolved V gene and leave the rest unexplained. That table is the source of V, J and clone size, and D and trimming were worked out from the DNA. The sample table on file contains around 35,000 clones. Together, the top ten hold about 1.9% of the sample.

The cohort consisted of 666 healthy bone marrow donors. At the time of sampling, every cohort member was nominally healthy, though immune exposures that went unrecorded were likely present. The donor tested CMV seropositive, placing the donor among the 290 or so seropositive members of the cohort. A peripheral blood sample was provided by each donor, and peripheral blood mononuclear cells were used for TCR beta sequencing. The Qiagen DNeasy Blood Extraction Kit was used to extract genomic DNA from the blood cell samples. Unmatched junction bases come to 3, with V trimmed by 3 bases and J by 1 base. In the germline V gene (reference sequence), CDR1 corresponds to MNHNY and CDR2 to SVGAGI. There are 14 amino acids in the CDR3, from cysteine to phenylalanine inclusive. This entry keeps only the CDR3 DNA: 42 bases, framed from base 1. These data originate in a study of cytomegalovirus exposure and HLA in healthy donors (dated by TCRdb to about 2017). For the study in its entirety: An earlier analysis of approximately 640 of the donors reported roughly 270 Gb of sequence data and some 100 million unique TCR beta sequences from approximately 180 million T cells. About 300 gigabases of sequencing data and approximately 80 million unique TCR sequences were included in an early release covering roughly 700 HLA-typed donors. About five DR-DQ haplotypes were treated as single units for association and clustering because of strong linkage in the cohort. An earlier analysis of some 500 of the donors applied high-throughput TCR beta sequencing to assess whether each TCR beta V gene segment acted as functional or pseudogenic. Every repertoire in the discovery cohort had been generated on one and the same sequencing platform. In a later analysis, previously published TCR beta repertoires from hundreds of donors were re-analyzed and high-resolution HLA genotyping was added so that TCR occurrence patterns could be studied. The study combined high-throughput TCR immunosequencing, statistical association of individual TCRs with disease status, and machine learning to predict cytomegalovirus infection status. The later analysis used no new phenotypic data to find candidate immune exposures, relying instead on TCR beta sequences and their occurrence across donors. Donor age, sex, ethnicity and CMV serostatus were collected together with the repertoire data. The study was designed to test whether signatures of past pathogen exposure could be identified by cataloging public T cell receptors. Using immunosequencing, the study profiled T cell repertoires from about 610 subjects and related those repertoires to cytomegalovirus serostatus. Class I and class II HLA loci were covered by the typing at four-digit resolution. Across roughly 420 genotyped donors of the cohort, an average of about 240,000 unique TCR beta nucleotide sequences per donor were sequenced, and roughly a sixth of those sequences were non-productive. Typing coverage varied by locus: roughly 629-640 donors for A, B, C, DRB1 and DQB1; 522 for DQA1; around 610 for DPA1; approximately 490 for DPB1. In a later genetic analysis, genome-wide SNP genotypes for about 60% of the 666 donors were used, and that subset was treated as a discovery cohort. Among the roughly 400 genotyped donors, around 79% belonged to the genetic ancestry cluster associated with self-reported Caucasian donors. Besides the first cohort of 550 to 750 subjects, a separate validation cohort made up of 120 different subjects was used.

The study at large found these results: Immune exposure information for the cohort was limited to CMV serostatus. It was suggested by the authors that the approach could potentially be generalized to other disease states and immunological phenotypes. In both the original and validation cohorts, the classifier was reported to diagnose cytomegalovirus status with high specificity and sensitivity. Because some donors lacked HLA typing at each locus, the association tests relied only on the typed subset. A further reported finding was that TCR beta sequences accurately predicted the HLA-A and HLA-B alleles for most subjects in the first cohort. This cohort had only TCR beta chains sequenced, and the lack of alpha or paired-chain data limited which features could be detected. Presence/absence analyses assumed roughly uniform sequencing depth across donors, an assumption that may not hold. Because the 87-base-pair reads could not distinguish some IMGT-functional V segments, including TRBV6-2 and TRBV6-3, those segments were excluded. A later analysis associated 17,000 or so TCR beta sequences with specific HLA alleles at a false discovery rate of 0.05. A later analysis found that most CMV-associated TCR beta chains appeared HLA-restricted, with HLA associations seemingly driven largely by CMV exposure. Correlated functional status among segregating V segments might be attributable to linkage disequilibrium, but an unknown experimental factor could not be ruled out. Roughly 17 rarely observed V segments, including chromosome 9 orphons, were excluded from the earlier analysis of approximately 600 of the donors because counts were too low. In vitro tests confirmed that a few of the cytomegalovirus-associated TCR beta chains recognize cytomegalovirus antigens. In a later analysis, TCR association rates were found to vary across HLA loci, with the most associated TCRs seen for DRB1 alleles and the fewest for HLA-C alleles. Strong co-occurrence of HLA alleles, especially DR and DQ, made assigning TCR associations to individual alleles difficult. Compared with the approximately 670-donor mean, donors in an Asian-associated ancestry cluster had fewer N-insertions in productive TCRs, according to a later genetic analysis. Most TCR sequences were observed very rarely across donors, whereas some public TCRs were present in many individuals. An earlier analysis of approximately 530 of the donors showed that most TCR beta V segments appeared in productive rearrangements either about 87% or about 30% of the time, which broadly matched IMGT annotations. V-gene and J-gene trimming of TCR beta chains was associated with a missense DCLRE1C variant in a later genetic analysis, and the association was replicated in an independent cohort. A cluster of highly shared sequence variants was judged likely to represent a technical artifact of the sequencing pipeline. In a later analysis, HLA-associated TCR beta chains were found to be more clonally expanded and to have lower generation probabilities than equally common non-associated chains. Several of the top co-occurrence clusters appeared to be linked to parvovirus B19, influenza, CMV and Epstein-Barr virus, according to a later analysis. A total of 150 or so TCR beta chains were listed by the study as associated with cytomegalovirus.

Sequenced material: PBMCs. The TCR comes from a woman aged 40 to 50 in good health and CMV-seropositive. Recombination joined TRBV6-6 with TRBJ2-7; the junction holds 7 bases that match TRBD1. The DNA is TGTGCCAGCAGTTATGACAGGGTTTCCTACGAGCAGTACTTC. Its amino acids are CASSYDRVSYEQYF.